This T cell receptor (beta chain) was found in a study of blood T cell repertoires in COVID-19. Study background: Spain, Italy and the United States supplied samples that represented acute and convalescent COVID-19. Sources were T cells, B-cell-depleted T cells, or PBMCs; the material itself was cDNA or gDNA.

Everyone who took part was roughly 18 to 89 years old, and they came from about 23 US areas. Study processing details: Counts of nucleated cells, estimated from reference gene primer amplification, were obtained. Libraries were prepared by immunoSEQ multiplex PCR; TCRdb keeps only in-frame clonotypes and omits some of them. That table supplies the V and J calls and clone size; D and trimming were determined from the DNA. Of about 200,000 clones in the sample, about 82% were seen once. The CDR3 runs 15 residues. CDR1 is SGHNT, CDR2 YENEEA, per germline. V was clipped by 5 bases and J by 6 bases, with 16 bases between them. This clone was seen just once.

The chain carries TRBV11-3 and TRBJ2-2; D is perhaps TRBD1 (5 bases). The sample consisted of PBMCs or T cells enriched from blood (not recorded which). This clonotype was obtained from a man aged 35-49 years with acute COVID-19. In nucleotides, the CDR3 is TGTGCCAGCAGCCCCCACACGTCGACAGCCGGGGAGCTGTTTTTT. Protein product: CASSPHTSTAGELFF. The variable domain in full, with the rest retrieved from reference TRBV11-3 and TRBJ2-2, is EAGVVQSPRYKIIEKKQPVAFWCNPISGHNTLYWYLQNLGQGPELLIRYENEEAVDDSQLPKDRFSAERLKGVDSTLKIQPAELGDSAVYLCASSPHTSTAGELFFGEGSRLTVL.